One T cell receptor (beta chain) is described in this entry. Its specificity is unknown. Primers: 60 Vbeta forward and 13 Jbeta reverse. Sequencing used immunoSEQ multiplex PCR; TCRdb keeps in-frame clones, though not all of them. The sample shows roughly 79,000 clones, roughly 72% of them seen only once. Each donor's status was that of a healthy bone marrow donor. CDR1 and CDR2 from the germline V gene are MNHEY and SVGAGI. Trimming shortened V by 7 bases and J by 2 bases, and 14 bases separated the two germline ends. The CDR3 sequence is 14 residues long. This sample is drawn from a study of cytomegalovirus exposure and HLA in healthy donors. Study-wide results and limits: Earlier analysis looked at TCR beta V segments, and most were productive about 90% or about 30% of the time.

V usage is TRBV6-5 and J usage is TRBJ1-1; tentatively, D is TRBD1 (5 bases). The sample taken for sequencing was PBMCs. The sequence was obtained from a woman aged 45-59 years in good health and CMV-seropositive. The CDR3 reads CASTEWGDNTEAFF. The DNA for the CDR3 is TGTGCCAGCACCGAATGGGGGGATAACACTGAAGCTTTCTTT.